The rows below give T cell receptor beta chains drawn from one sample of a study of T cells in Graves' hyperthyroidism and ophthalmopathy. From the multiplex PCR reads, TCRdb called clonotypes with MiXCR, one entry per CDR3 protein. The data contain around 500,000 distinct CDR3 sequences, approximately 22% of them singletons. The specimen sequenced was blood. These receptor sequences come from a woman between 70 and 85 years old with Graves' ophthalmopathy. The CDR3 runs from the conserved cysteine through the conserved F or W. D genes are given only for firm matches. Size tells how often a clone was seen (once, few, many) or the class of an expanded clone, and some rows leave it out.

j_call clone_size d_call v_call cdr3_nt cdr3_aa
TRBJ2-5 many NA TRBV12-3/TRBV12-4 TGTGCCAGCAGCCTTACACAGGGCCGCGTCTCCCAAGAGACCCAGTACTTC CASSLTQGRVSQETQYF
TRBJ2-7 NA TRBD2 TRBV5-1 TGCGCCAGCAGTTCCTCTAGCGGGAGGGGAGTCTTCTACGAGCAGTACTTC CASSSSSGRGVFYEQYF
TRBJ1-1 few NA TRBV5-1 TGCGCCAGCAGCGAAGGAGGGAACACTGAAGCTTTCTTT CASSEGGNTEAFF
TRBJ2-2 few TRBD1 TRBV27 TGTGCCAGCAGTTTAAGGACAGGGCGTCCCGGGGAGCTGTTTTTT CASSLRTGRPGELFF
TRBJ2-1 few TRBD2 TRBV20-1 TGCAGTGCTAGAGTAATAGCGGGAGACAATTACAATGAGCAGTTCTTC CSARVIAGDNYNEQFF
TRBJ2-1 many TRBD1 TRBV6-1 TGTGCCAGCAGTGAGGCATGGGGGACAGGGTGGGCAAATGAGCAGTTCTTC CASSEAWGTGWANEQFF
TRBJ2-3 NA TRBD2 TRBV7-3 TGTGCCAGCAGCTTGCGCGGTGGGGGGGAAGGACGGCACACAGATACGCAGTATTTT CASSLRGGGEGRHTDTQYF
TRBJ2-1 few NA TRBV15 TGTGCCACCAGCCCCGGGGGTAGGTACAATGAGCAGTTCTTC CATSPGGRYNEQFF
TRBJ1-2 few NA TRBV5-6 TGTGCCAGCAGCACCAGACCCCTCCCGACAGGTGGCTACACCTTC CASSTRPLPTGGYTF
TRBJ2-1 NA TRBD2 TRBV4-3 TGCGCCAGCAGCCAAGGACTAGCGGGAAAGATGATGCGCCCCGACAATGAGCAGTTCTTC CASSQGLAGKMMRPDNEQFF
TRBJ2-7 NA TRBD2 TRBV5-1 TGCGCCAGCAGCACCCGCGGACTAGCGGGAGGGCCCTACGAGCAGTACTTC CASSTRGLAGGPYEQYF
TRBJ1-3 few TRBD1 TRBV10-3 TGTGCCATCAGGGAGGACAGGGCGAGCTCTGGAAACACCATATATTTT CAIREDRASSGNTIYF
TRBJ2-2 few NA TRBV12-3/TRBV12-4 TGTGCCAGCAGTTCACGGGACTCGCGAACCGGGGAGCTGTTTTTT CASSSRDSRTGELFF
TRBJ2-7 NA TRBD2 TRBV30 TGTGCCTGGAGTGTACGGCCACTAGCGGGAGGAGGCGAGCAGTACTTC CAWSVRPLAGGGEQYF
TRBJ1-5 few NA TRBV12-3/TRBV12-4 TGTGCCAGCAGTTTTGGATTCAATCAGCCCCAGCATTTT CASSFGFNQPQHF
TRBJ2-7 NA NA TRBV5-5 TGTGCCAGCAGCTTCGCGAACTTCTACGAGCAGTACTTC CASSFANFYEQYF
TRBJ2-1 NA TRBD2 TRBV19 TGTGCCAGTAGGGATAGCGGGAGGGTTTCCTTGGGGCAGTTCTTC CASRDSGRVSLGQFF
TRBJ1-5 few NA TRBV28 TGTGCCAGCAGTTCACCCGCGGTTAGCAATCAGCCCCAGCATTTT CASSSPAVSNQPQHF
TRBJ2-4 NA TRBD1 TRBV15 TGTGCCACCAGGGGGAGAGGACAGGGAAACATTCAGTACTTC CATRGRGQGNIQYF
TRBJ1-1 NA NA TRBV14 TGTGCCAGCAGCCAAGATGCGTGGTGGGGAGCTTTCTTT CASSQDAWWGAFF
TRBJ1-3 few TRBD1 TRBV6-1 TGTGCCAGCAGACAGCCAGGGGGCGATGGAAACACCATATATTTT CASRQPGGDGNTIYF
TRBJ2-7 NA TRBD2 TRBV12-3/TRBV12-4 TGTGCCAGCAGTCCTCTAGCGGGCTCCTACGAGCAGTACTTC CASSPLAGSYEQYF
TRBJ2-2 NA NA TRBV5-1 TGCGCCAGCAGCTTGGATTTCCGGGGGCCCCGGGAGCTGTTTTTT CASSLDFRGPRELFF
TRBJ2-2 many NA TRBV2 TGTGCCAGCATGGGCACCGGGACGGCCTACACCGGGGAGCTGTTTTTT CASMGTGTAYTGELFF
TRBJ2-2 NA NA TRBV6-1 TGTGCCAGCAGTGATCACCCGGGGCGAACCGGGGAGCTGTTTTTT CASSDHPGRTGELFF
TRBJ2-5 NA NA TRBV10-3 TGTGCCGTCAGTGAGTCGACAGTAAAAGAGACCCAGTACTTC CAVSESTVKETQYF
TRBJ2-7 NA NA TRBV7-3 TGTGCCAGCAGCCAGACAGGCTCCTACGAGCAGTACTTC CASSQTGSYEQYF
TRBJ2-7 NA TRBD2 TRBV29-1 TGCAGCGTTGGGCGCGGGAGGGCCGGGTACGAGCAGTACTTC CSVGRGRAGYEQYF
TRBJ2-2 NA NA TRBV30 TGTGCCTGGAGTAGGGCAGGGGGGACCGGGGAGCTGTTTTTT CAWSRAGGTGELFF
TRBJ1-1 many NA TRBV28 TGTGCCAGCAGTTCCCCAGGCCAGGGAGGGAGGACTGAAGCTTTCTTT CASSSPGQGGRTEAFF
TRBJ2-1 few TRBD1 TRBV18 TGTGCCAGCTCACCAGAGACAGGGTGGAATGAGCAGTTCTTC CASSPETGWNEQFF
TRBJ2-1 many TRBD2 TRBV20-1 TGCAGTGTTGTCTGGGGGACTAGCTCCTACAATGAGCAGTTCTTC CSVVWGTSSYNEQFF
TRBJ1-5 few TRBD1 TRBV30 TGTGCCTGGAGTGGGACAGGGGGTGGTCAGCCCCAGCATTTT CAWSGTGGGQPQHF
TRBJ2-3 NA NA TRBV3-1 TGTGCCAGCAGCCCCCTGTTTGGCCCGAGAGATACGCAGTATTTT CASSPLFGPRDTQYF
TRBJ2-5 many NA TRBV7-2 TGTGCCAGCAGCTTAGGTGGCGGGAAGGAAGAGACCCAGTACTTC CASSLGGGKEETQYF
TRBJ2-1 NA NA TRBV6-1 TGTGCCAGCAGTCACCAGGTGGGGTCCTACAATGAGCAGTTCTTC CASSHQVGSYNEQFF
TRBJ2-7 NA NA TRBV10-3 TGTGCCATCAGTGAGTCTGGGGATTACGAGCAGTACTTC CAISESGDYEQYF
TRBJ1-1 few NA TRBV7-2 TGTGCCAGCAGCGTAGGGGGTCCTACTGAAGCTTTCTTT CASSVGGPTEAFF
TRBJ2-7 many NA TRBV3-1 TGTGCCAGCAGCCAAGACAGGACCATCTACGAGCAGTACTTC CASSQDRTIYEQYF
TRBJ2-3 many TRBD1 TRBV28 TGTGCCAGCAACCCGACAGGGGGCTCAGATACGCAGTATTTT CASNPTGGSDTQYF
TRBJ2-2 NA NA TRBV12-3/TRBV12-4 TGTGCCAGCAGTTTAACTGGGCAGGACGGGGAGCTGTTTTTT CASSLTGQDGELFF
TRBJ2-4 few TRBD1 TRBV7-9 TGTGCCAGCAGCTTCGGGACAGAAAACATTCAGTACTTC CASSFGTENIQYF
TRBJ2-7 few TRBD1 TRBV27 TGTGCCAGCAGTAGGCGGGCAGGGGGAACGGATTCCTACGAGCAGTACTTC CASSRRAGGTDSYEQYF
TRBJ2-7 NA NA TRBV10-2 TGCGCCAGCATTTCGGGGAACTCCTACGAGCAGTACTTC CASISGNSYEQYF
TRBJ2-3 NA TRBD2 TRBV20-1 TGCAGTGCGGGGAAGGGCCTAGCGGCTAGCACAGATACGCAGTATTTT CSAGKGLAASTDTQYF
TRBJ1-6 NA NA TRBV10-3 TGTGCCACCCGGGACATCCTTAATTCACCCCTCCACTTT CATRDILNSPLHF
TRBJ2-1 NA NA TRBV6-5 TGTGCCAGCAGTTACTCGAATCTACCTGACAATGAGCAGTTCTTC CASSYSNLPDNEQFF
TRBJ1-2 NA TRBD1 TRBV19 TGTGCCAGTAGCCGAGCTGGACAGGGGGTATATGGCTACACCTTC CASSRAGQGVYGYTF
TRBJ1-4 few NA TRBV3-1 TGTGCCAGCAGCCAAGTAGGGAAAACTAATGAAAAACTGTTTTTT CASSQVGKTNEKLFF
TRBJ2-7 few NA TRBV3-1 TGTGCCAGCAGCCAAGTAGGCGCAGGGTACCCCTACGAGCAGTACTTC CASSQVGAGYPYEQYF
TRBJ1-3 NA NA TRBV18 TGTGCCAGCTCACCATACACTGGAAACACCATATATTTT CASSPYTGNTIYF
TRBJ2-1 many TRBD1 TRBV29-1 TGCAGCGTTCCCGGGACAGGGACATACAATGAGCAGTTCTTC CSVPGTGTYNEQFF